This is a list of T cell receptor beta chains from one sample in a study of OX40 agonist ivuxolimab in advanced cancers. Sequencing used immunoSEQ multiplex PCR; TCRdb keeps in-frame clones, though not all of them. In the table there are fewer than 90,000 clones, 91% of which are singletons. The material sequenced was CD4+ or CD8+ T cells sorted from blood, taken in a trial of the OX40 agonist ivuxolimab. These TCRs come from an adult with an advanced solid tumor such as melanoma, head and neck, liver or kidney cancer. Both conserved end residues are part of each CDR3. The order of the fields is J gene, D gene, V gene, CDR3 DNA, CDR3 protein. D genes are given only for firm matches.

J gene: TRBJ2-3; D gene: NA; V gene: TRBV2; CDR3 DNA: TGTGCCGGGGGGGACAGCAGCTCATATTTT; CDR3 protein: CAGGDSSSYF
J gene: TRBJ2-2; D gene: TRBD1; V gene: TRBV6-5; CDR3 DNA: TGTGCCAGCAGGACTACCGACAGGGCCGGGGAGCTGTTTTTT; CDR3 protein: CASRTTDRAGELFF
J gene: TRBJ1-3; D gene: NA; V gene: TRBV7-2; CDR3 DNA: TGTGCCAGCAGGCGGGGCAGGGTGGAAAACACCATATATTTT; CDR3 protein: CASRRGRVENTIYF
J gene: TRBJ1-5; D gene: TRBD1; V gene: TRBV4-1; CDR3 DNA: TGCGCCAGCAGCCAAGACAGGACAGGGGGCGATCAGCCCCAGCATTTT; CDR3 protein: CASSQDRTGGDQPQHF
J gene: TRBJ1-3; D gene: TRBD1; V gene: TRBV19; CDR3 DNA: TGTGCCAGTCGACAGGGTCGGTCTGGAAACACCATATATTTT; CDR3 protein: CASRQGRSGNTIYF
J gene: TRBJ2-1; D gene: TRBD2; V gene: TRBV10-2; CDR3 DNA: TGCGCCAGCAGGGGTAGCGGGAGCTCCTACAATGAGCAGTTCTTC; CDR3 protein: CASRGSGSSYNEQFF
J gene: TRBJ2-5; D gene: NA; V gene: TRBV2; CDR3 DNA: TGTGCCAGCACGAGGTCCCGAGAGACCCAGTACTTC; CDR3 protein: CASTRSRETQYF
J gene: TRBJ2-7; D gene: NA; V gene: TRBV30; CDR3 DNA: TGTGCCTGGAGTGTTCGGTTCGTGGAACCCTACGAGCAGTACTTC; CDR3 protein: CAWSVRFVEPYEQYF
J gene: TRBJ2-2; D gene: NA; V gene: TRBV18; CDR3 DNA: TGTGCCAGCTCACCACCGCAGGGTGGGACCGGGGAGCTGTTTTTT; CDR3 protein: CASSPPQGGTGELFF
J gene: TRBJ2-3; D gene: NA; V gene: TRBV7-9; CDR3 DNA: TGTGCCAGCAGCTTAGATGAGCGGGATACGCAGTATTTT; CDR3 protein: CASSLDERDTQYF
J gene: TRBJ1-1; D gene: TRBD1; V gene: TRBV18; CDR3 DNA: TGTGCCAGCTCACCATTGGCTGTGACAGGGTCCACTGAAGCTTTCTTT; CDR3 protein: CASSPLAVTGSTEAFF
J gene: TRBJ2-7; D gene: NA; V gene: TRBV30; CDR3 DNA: TGTGCCTGGAACCCGACAGGGAGGAAGTCCTACGAGCAGTACTTC; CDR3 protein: CAWNPTGRKSYEQYF
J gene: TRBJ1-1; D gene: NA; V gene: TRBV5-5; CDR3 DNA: TGTGCCAGCAGCTTGGACACGGTTGTCGCCACTGAAGCTTTCTTT; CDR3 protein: CASSLDTVVATEAFF